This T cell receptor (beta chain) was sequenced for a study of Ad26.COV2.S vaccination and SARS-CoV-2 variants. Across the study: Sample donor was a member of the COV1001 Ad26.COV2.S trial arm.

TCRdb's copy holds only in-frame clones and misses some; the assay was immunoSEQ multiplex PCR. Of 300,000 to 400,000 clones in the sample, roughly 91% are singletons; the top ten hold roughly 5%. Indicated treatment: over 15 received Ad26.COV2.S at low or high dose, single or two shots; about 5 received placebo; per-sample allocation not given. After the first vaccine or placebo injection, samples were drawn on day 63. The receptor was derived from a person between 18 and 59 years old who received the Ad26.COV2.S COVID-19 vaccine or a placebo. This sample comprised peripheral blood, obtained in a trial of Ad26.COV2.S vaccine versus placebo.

The chain's CDR3 is CASSYNEIGPETQYF. CDR3 nucleotide sequence: TGTGCCAGCAGTTATAACGAGATCGGGCCAGAGACCCAGTACTTC. V usage is TRBV6-2 or TRBV6-3 and J usage is TRBJ2-5; D ambiguous. CDR1 MNHEY and CDR2 SVGEGT come from the germline V gene. Trimming pared 3 bases from V and 4 bases from J, leaving 15 bases between. This CDR3 is 15 amino acids long.